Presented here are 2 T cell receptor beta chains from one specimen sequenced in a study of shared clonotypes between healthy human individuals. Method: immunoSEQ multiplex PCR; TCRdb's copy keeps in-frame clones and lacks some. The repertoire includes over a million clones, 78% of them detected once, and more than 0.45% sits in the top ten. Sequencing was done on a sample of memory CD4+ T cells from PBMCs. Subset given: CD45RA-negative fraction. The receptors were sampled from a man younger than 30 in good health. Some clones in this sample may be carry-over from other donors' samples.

The CDR3 DNA sequence: TGCGCCAGCAGCCTACGGACTAGCGGTTCCTACGAGCAGTACTTC. The encoded protein is CASSLRTSGSYEQYF. This chain links TRBV4-3 with TRBJ2-7, with 10 bases matching TRBD2. With 4 bases clipped from V and 1 base from J, the junction kept 4 bases outside the gene matches. Looked up from germline, CDR1 is LGHNA and CDR2 is YSLEER. This CDR3 is built from 15 residues.

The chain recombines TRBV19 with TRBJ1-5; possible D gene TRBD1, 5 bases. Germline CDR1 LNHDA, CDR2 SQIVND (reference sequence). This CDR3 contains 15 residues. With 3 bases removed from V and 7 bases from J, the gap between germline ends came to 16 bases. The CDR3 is CASSIGSGRGQPQHF. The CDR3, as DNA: TGTGCCAGTAGTATTGGGTCAGGGAGGGGCCAGCCCCAGCATTTT.